This TCR beta chain was retrieved from a study of CD8 T cells in acute hepatitis C reinfection. In the study overall: CD8+ T cells specific for HCV NS3-1073 were sequenced.

Generated by immunoSEQ multiplex PCR, the TCRdb table keeps only in-frame clones and is missing some. The profile shows approximately 40,000 clones, approximately 85% of them singletons. The CDR3 runs 12 residues. Trimming took 5 bases from V and 2 from J, leaving 5 bases between them. The germline V gene has CDR1 LNHNV and CDR2 YYDKDF (reference sequence). Described time point: naive CD8 control sorted from an acute-time-point sample. Montreal Hepatitis C Cohort donors who inject drugs were seen every 3 months. The sample was naive CD8+ T cells from PBMCs. The origin of this receptor is a woman between 18 and 29 years old who spontaneously cleared hepatitis C infection. The chain links TRBV15 to TRBJ2-3; D uncertain. The CDR3 protein is CATSVVTDTQYF. The CDR3 nucleotides read TGTGCCACCAGCGTTGTCACAGATACGCAGTATTTT.